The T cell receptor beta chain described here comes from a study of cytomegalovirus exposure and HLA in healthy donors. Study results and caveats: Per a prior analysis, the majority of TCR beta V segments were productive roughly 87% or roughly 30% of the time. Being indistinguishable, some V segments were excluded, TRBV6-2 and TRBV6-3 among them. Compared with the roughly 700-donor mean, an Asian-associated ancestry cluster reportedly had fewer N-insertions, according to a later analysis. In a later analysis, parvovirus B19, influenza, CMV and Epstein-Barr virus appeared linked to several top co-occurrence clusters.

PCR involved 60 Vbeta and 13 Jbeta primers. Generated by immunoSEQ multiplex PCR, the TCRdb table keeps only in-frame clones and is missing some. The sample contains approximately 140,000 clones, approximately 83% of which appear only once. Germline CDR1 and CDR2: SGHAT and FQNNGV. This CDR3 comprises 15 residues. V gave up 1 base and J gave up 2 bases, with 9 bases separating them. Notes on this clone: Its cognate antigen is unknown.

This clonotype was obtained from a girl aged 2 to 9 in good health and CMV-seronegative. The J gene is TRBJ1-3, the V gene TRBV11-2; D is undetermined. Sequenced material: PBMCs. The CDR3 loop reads CASSLGPEAGNTIYF. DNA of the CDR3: TGTGCCAGCAGCTTAGGCCCAGAGGCTGGAAACACCATATATTTT.